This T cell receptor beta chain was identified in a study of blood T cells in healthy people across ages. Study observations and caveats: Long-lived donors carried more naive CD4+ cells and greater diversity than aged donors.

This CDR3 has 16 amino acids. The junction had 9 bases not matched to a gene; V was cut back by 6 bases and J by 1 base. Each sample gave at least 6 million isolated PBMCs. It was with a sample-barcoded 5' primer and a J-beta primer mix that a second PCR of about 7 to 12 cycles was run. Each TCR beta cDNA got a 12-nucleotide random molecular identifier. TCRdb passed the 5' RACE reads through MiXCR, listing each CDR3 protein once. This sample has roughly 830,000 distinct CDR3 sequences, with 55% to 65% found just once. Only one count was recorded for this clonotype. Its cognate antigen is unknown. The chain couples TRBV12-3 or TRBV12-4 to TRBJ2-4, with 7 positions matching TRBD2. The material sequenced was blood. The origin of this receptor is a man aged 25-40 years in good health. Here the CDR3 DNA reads TGTGCCAGCAGCCAGACTAGCATCCTTGCCAAAAACATTCAGTACTTC. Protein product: CASSQTSILAKNIQYF.